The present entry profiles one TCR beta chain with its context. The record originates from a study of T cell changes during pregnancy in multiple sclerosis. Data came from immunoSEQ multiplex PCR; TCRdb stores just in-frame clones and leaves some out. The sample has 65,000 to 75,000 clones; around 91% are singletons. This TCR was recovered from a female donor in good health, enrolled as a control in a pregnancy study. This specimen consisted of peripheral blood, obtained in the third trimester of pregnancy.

CDR3 sequence (DNA): TGTGCCAGCAGCCCAAGGGCGGGGGTCTTCACAGATACGCAGTATTTT. This gives the protein CASSPRAGVFTDTQYF. The rearrangement links TRBV9 to TRBJ2-3, with 7 nucleotides matching TRBD2. Per the germline V gene, CDR1 is SGDLS and CDR2 is YYNGEE. V lost 4 bases to trimming and J lost 2 bases; unmatched junction nucleotides: 10. This CDR3 spans 16 amino acids.